This T cell receptor beta chain was obtained from a study of graft-versus-host responses after intestinal transplantation. Study-wide results and limits: GvH clonotypes were identified within recipient marrow, with a subset emerging first in ileum or blood.

Germline values: CDR1 SGHDT, CDR2 YYEEEE. CDR3 length: 15 amino acids. The V end was cut by 0 bases, the J end by 6 bases, with 13 bases between. Method: immunoSEQ multiplex PCR; TCRdb's copy keeps in-frame clones and lacks some. The repertoire holds roughly 40,000 clones, about 91% seen once, with nearly 4.5% in the top ten. This clone was counted a single time. Its target is not known. This TCR was recovered from a human patient who received an intestinal transplant, so some T cells may come from the graft donor. The chain joins TRBV5-6 to TRBJ2-1, with unresolved D. Sequencing used PBMCs, obtained 524 days after transplant. The CDR3 coding sequence is TGTGCCAGCAGCTTGGGGGCCCTACGTTCCAATGAGCAGTTCTTC. Translation: CASSLGALRSNEQFF.